This record covers a single T cell receptor (beta chain). There is no known antigen for this receptor. Base qualities are not recorded, but no much larger clone differs from it by a single base. This sample stems from a study of blood T cell repertoires in COVID-19 (dated by TCRdb to 2020 to 2021). About the investigation overall: Samples from collaborators originated in the United States, Italy and Spain and spanned both the acute and convalescent phases of COVID-19. Subjects who had been exposed to COVID-19, were actively infected with it, or had recovered from it provided the deeply sampled blood TCRbeta repertoires that made up the dataset. Sample metadata almost always included a de-identified subject ID, COVID-19 status, age in years and sex. Samples were obtained from the ongoing ImmuneRACE study (first 160 participants) and from 1,254 subjects provided by 6 global collaborators. A freely available public database, intended as a resource for researchers studying the immune response to SARS-CoV-2, is where the repertoires were released. Where HLA class I and class II types were available, the types were taken from metadata supplied by the sample provider, not from assay-based typing. The material from the prospective study consisted of cDNA or gDNA derived from T cells, B-cell-depleted T cells, or PBMCs. Study-wide conclusions, independent of this receptor: Clinical and demographic metadata were provided uncurated, with the amount varying by source and participant.

Collaborating institutions collected whole blood in K2EDTA tubes following their own protocols. For TCRbeta analysis, collaborators shipped samples as frozen whole blood, isolated PBMCs, or DNA extracted from either of those sample types. TCRbeta CDR3 regions were amplified from genomic DNA using the immunoSEQ Assay, a bias-controlled multiplex PCR. Per the original workflow: Within the assay, amplification of reference gene primers was used to estimate how many nucleated cells each sample contained. To quantify the absolute abundance of each unique TCRbeta CDR3 rearrangement, sequence reads were collapsed and filtered. Productive Simpson clonality was computed per sample as the square root of Simpson's diversity index over productive rearrangements. Not all clones reach the TCRdb copy of this immuneACCESS table, which keeps in-frame sequences only. Checked studies attribute under half of the gap to unresolved V genes and leave the rest unexplained. V and J calls and clone size are copied from that table; D and trimming were computed from the DNA. In all, the sample holds 270,000 or so clones, and around nine tenths of those were seen once. Jointly, the top ten make up around 9% of the sample.

Measured from the cysteine to the phenylalanine, the CDR3 is 15 residues long. Kept here is only the CDR3 DNA, which spans 45 bases and is read in frame from base 1. CDR1 ENHRY and CDR2 SYGVKD were looked up in the germline V gene. The germline ends are 16 bases apart after V is trimmed by 6 bases and J by 1 base. Rearrangement joined TRBV10-3 to TRBJ2-7; the D segment could be TRBD1, given 6 matching bases. The clonotype originates from a man between 35 and 55 years old with active or convalescent COVID-19. Sequences were obtained from peripheral blood. The DNA sequence reads TGTGCCATCAGATCCACAGGGATTTCTTCCTACGAGCAGTACTTC. The translation is CAIRSTGISSYEQYF.